This TCR beta chain comes out of a study of cytomegalovirus exposure and HLA in healthy donors (TCRdb year 2017). For the study in its entirety: The 650 to 750 repertoires of the first cohort and the roughly 110 validation repertoires were produced on the same platform, according to a later analysis. The study aimed to test whether signatures of past pathogen exposure could be identified by cataloging public T cell receptors. Along with the approximately 700-subject first cohort, a separate validation cohort of 120 different subjects was used. To predict cytomegalovirus infection status, the study combined high-throughput TCR immunosequencing, statistical association of individual TCRs with disease status, and machine learning.

The CDR3 has 13 amino acids, counting the end cysteine and phenylalanine. The retained sequence is limited to the CDR3, 39 bases, with the frame set at the first base. CDR1 and CDR2 are read off the germline V gene as SNHLY and FYNNEI. Trimming removed 8 bases from V and 0 bases from J, leaving 8 bases between the germline ends. The donors were included in the validation cohort of 90 to 150 subjects, a group kept apart from the approximately 700-subject first cohort. Study-level results and caveats: It was suggested by the authors that the approach could potentially be generalized to other disease states and immunological phenotypes. In the study, some 160 TCR beta chains were listed as associated with cytomegalovirus. Across donors, most TCR sequences were observed very rarely, whereas some public TCRs were present in many individuals. In vitro tests confirmed that a few of the cytomegalovirus-associated TCR beta chains recognize cytomegalovirus antigens. A later analysis lacked HLA typing for the validation cohort, so it scored co-occurrence in that cohort across all 120 repertoires. Of the cluster scores, 85% to 95% were above 0 in a later analysis, which found that TCRs clustered in the first cohort also tended to co-occur in the 90 to 150 validation repertoires. The classifier was reported to diagnose cytomegalovirus status with high specificity and sensitivity in both the original cohort and the validation cohort.

The library was prepared using the immunoSEQ multiplex PCR assay. Under the source paper's analysis protocol: A statistical classification framework was built to diagnose cytomegalovirus status from the catalog of TCR beta chain sequences. TCRdb carries this immuneACCESS record with in-frame sequences only. Its versions omit some clonotypes, under half of them owing to an unresolved V gene in the studies checked, with the rest unexplained. The D gene and trimming were derived from the DNA, and the V and J assignments and clone size from that table. In this sample the table shows roughly 150,000 clones, 80% to 90% of which occur a single time. The ten largest clonotypes hold about 6% of the sample. A note on this clone: Its antigen has not been determined. No much larger clone is present one base from it, and per-base qualities are unavailable.

This clonotype originated in a woman aged 30 to 39 in good health and CMV-seronegative. The V gene is TRBV2 and the J gene is TRBJ1-5; a confident D gene designation cannot be given. Source material: PBMCs. The CDR3 region: CASVINSNQPQHF. The DNA is TGTGCCAGCGTCATCAATAGCAATCAGCCCCAGCATTTT.